This T cell receptor (beta chain) was found in a study of blood T cell repertoires in COVID-19 (dated by TCRdb to the early 2020s). In terms of the full investigation: The collaborator samples originated in the United States, Italy and Spain and spanned the acute and convalescent phases of COVID-19. The prospective study material was composed of cDNA or gDNA derived from T cells, B-cell-depleted T cells, or PBMCs. Deeply sampled blood TCRbeta repertoires from subjects exposed to, actively infected with, or recovered from COVID-19 were included in the dataset. The repertoires were released in a freely available public database intended as a resource for research on the immune response to SARS-CoV-2. The samples were drawn from the first 160 participants of the ongoing ImmuneRACE study and from more than 1,000 subjects provided by 6 global collaborators. The sample metadata nearly always contained a de-identified subject ID, COVID-19 status, age in years and sex. Where available, HLA class I and class II types were obtained from metadata supplied by the sample provider rather than from assay-based typing.

Collaborating institutions collected whole blood in K2EDTA tubes following their own protocols. For TCRbeta analysis, collaborators shipped samples in one of three forms: frozen whole blood, isolated PBMCs, or DNA extracted from either of those sample types. Here is what the overall study found, with its caveats: The amount of clinical and demographic metadata varied by source and participant and was provided uncurated.

The immunoSEQ Assay, a bias-controlled multiplex PCR, was used to amplify TCRbeta CDR3 regions from genomic DNA. In the source study's methods: Within the assay, amplification of reference gene primers was used to estimate how many nucleated cells each sample contained. Sequence reads were collapsed and filtered to measure the absolute abundance of every unique TCRbeta CDR3 rearrangement. Productive Simpson clonality was computed per sample as the square root of Simpson's diversity index over productive rearrangements. TCRdb limited this immuneACCESS table to in-frame rearrangements with V and J called. A share of clones is missing; checked studies link under half to unresolved V genes, and the rest is unexplained. From that table come the V and J calls and clone size; the DNA was used to work out D and trimming. In this sample the table shows 110,000 to 150,000 clones, roughly 82% of which occur a single time. Together, the top ten hold around 12% of the sample.

Concerning this clone: Its target antigen remains unknown. Qualities for individual bases were not recorded, and no much larger clone is one base off.

Relative to germline, V is 7 bases shorter and J is 7 bases shorter, with 13 bases between their ends. The CDR3, cysteine through phenylalanine, is 13 amino acids long. The DNA shown is the 39-base CDR3, in frame from base 1. Looking up the germline V gene yields CDR1 SNHLY and CDR2 FYNNEI. This receptor was identified in an elderly man with acute or convalescent COVID-19. The V gene is TRBV2 and the J gene is TRBJ2-2; the D region possibly corresponds to TRBD2 (5 bases align). The sample comprised peripheral blood. CDR3 sequence: CASIRSAGGELFF. In nucleotides, the sequence is TGTGCCAGCATTCGGTCCGCGGGCGGGGAGCTGTTTTTT.